The rows below give T cell receptor beta chains drawn from one sample of a study of blood T cell repertoires in COVID-19. Assay: immunoSEQ multiplex PCR; the TCRdb copy retains only in-frame clones and omits some. The table shows about 120,000 clones, with over 80% occurring only once. The source material was peripheral blood. The source of these receptors is a woman aged 70-85 years with acute or convalescent COVID-19. Both conserved end residues are part of each CDR3. The D gene is left open where the match is weak. Not every row has a clone size; where given, it reads once, few, many or a size class.

clone_size: .
j_call: TRBJ2-4
v_call: TRBV28
d_call: .
cdr3_aa: CASLGGAPVGIQYF
cdr3_nt: TGTGCCAGCCTTGGGGGCGCCCCAGTCGGCATTCAGTACTTC

clone_size: .
j_call: TRBJ1-4
v_call: TRBV11-2
d_call: .
cdr3_aa: CASRPGETNEKLFF
cdr3_nt: TGTGCCAGCAGGCCTGGGGAGACTAATGAAAAACTGTTTTTT

clone_size: few
j_call: TRBJ1-1
v_call: TRBV10-3
d_call: TRBD1
cdr3_aa: CAIRDRRNTEAFF
cdr3_nt: TGTGCCATCCGGGACAGAAGGAACACTGAAGCTTTCTTT

clone_size: .
j_call: TRBJ2-7
v_call: TRBV3-1/TRBV3-2
d_call: TRBD2
cdr3_aa: CASSQSLAGGYEQYF
cdr3_nt: TGTGCCAGCAGCCAATCCCTAGCGGGGGGCTACGAGCAGTACTTC

clone_size: .
j_call: TRBJ2-1
v_call: TRBV7-3
d_call: TRBD2
cdr3_aa: CASSFSGGDHNEQFF
cdr3_nt: TGTGCCAGCAGCTTTAGCGGGGGGGACCACAATGAGCAGTTCTTC

clone_size: .
j_call: TRBJ1-6
v_call: TRBV9
d_call: .
cdr3_aa: CASSFEGENSPLHF
cdr3_nt: TGTGCCAGCAGCTTCGAGGGTGAGAATTCACCCCTCCACTTT

clone_size: few
j_call: TRBJ2-3
v_call: TRBV4-2
d_call: .
cdr3_aa: CASSQDLEGSSTDTQYF
cdr3_nt: TGTGCCAGCAGCCAAGATTTGGAGGGGTCTAGCACAGATACGCAGTATTTT

clone_size: .
j_call: TRBJ1-4
v_call: TRBV7-7
d_call: .
cdr3_aa: CASSEGREGKLFF
cdr3_nt: TGTGCCAGCAGCGAAGGGCGGGAGGGAAAACTGTTTTTT

clone_size: .
j_call: TRBJ1-5
v_call: TRBV4-2
d_call: TRBD1
cdr3_aa: CASSQDLPGQNSNQPQHF
cdr3_nt: TGTGCCAGCAGCCAAGACTTACCGGGACAGAATAGCAATCAGCCCCAGCATTTT

clone_size: .
j_call: TRBJ1-1
v_call: TRBV24-1
d_call: .
cdr3_aa: CATSDSGRVNTEAFF
cdr3_nt: TGTGCCACCAGTGATTCCGGCCGGGTGAACACTGAAGCTTTCTTT

clone_size: .
j_call: TRBJ2-2
v_call: TRBV6-2/TRBV6-3
d_call: TRBD2
cdr3_aa: CASSYSSGRAGAGELFF
cdr3_nt: TGTGCCAGCAGTTACTCGAGCGGGAGGGCCGGCGCCGGGGAGCTGTTTTTT

clone_size: .
j_call: TRBJ2-1
v_call: TRBV5-5
d_call: .
cdr3_aa: CASSLIVGEQFF
cdr3_nt: TGTGCCAGCAGCTTGATAGTTGGTGAGCAGTTCTTC

clone_size: .
j_call: TRBJ2-3
v_call: TRBV5-1
d_call: TRBD2
cdr3_aa: CASSPSSGGPSSTDTQYF
cdr3_nt: TGCGCCAGCAGCCCATCTAGCGGGGGGCCCTCTAGCACAGATACGCAGTATTTT

clone_size: .
j_call: TRBJ1-2
v_call: TRBV19
d_call: TRBD1
cdr3_aa: CASTARRDRGNYGYTF
cdr3_nt: TGTGCCAGTACCGCCCGGAGGGACAGGGGTAACTATGGCTACACCTTC

clone_size: .
j_call: TRBJ1-5
v_call: TRBV19
d_call: .
cdr3_aa: CASSVLQNQPQHF
cdr3_nt: TGTGCCAGTAGTGTCCTACAGAATCAGCCCCAGCATTTT

clone_size: .
j_call: TRBJ1-4
v_call: TRBV6-7
d_call: .
cdr3_aa: CASSYRACNEKLFF
cdr3_nt: TGTGCCAGCAGTTACCGAGCGTGTAATGAAAAACTGTTTTTT

clone_size: .
j_call: TRBJ2-1
v_call: TRBV5-1
d_call: TRBD1
cdr3_aa: CASSLGQGELAFQFF
cdr3_nt: TGCGCCAGCAGCTTGGGACAGGGGGAATTAGCCTTTCAGTTCTTC

clone_size: .
j_call: TRBJ1-3
v_call: TRBV2
d_call: .
cdr3_aa: CASSAGPPPGNTIYF
cdr3_nt: TGTGCCAGCAGCGCAGGGCCCCCCCCCGGAAACACCATATATTTT

clone_size: few
j_call: TRBJ1-2
v_call: TRBV2
d_call: .
cdr3_aa: CASSGQNYGYTF
cdr3_nt: TGTGCCAGCAGTGGACAGAACTATGGCTACACCTTC

clone_size: .
j_call: TRBJ1-1
v_call: TRBV5-1
d_call: .
cdr3_aa: CASSLQGVGQNTGEAFF
cdr3_nt: TGCGCCAGCAGCCTACAGGGTGTGGGGCAGAACACTGGTGAAGCTTTCTTT

clone_size: .
j_call: TRBJ1-4
v_call: TRBV28
d_call: TRBD1
cdr3_aa: CASRTGNEKLFF
cdr3_nt: TGTGCCAGCAGGACAGGGAATGAAAAACTGTTTTTT

clone_size: .
j_call: TRBJ1-2
v_call: TRBV18
d_call: TRBD1
cdr3_aa: CASSQDREIYGYTF
cdr3_nt: TGTGCCAGCTCACAGGACAGGGAAATCTATGGCTACACCTTC

clone_size: .
j_call: TRBJ2-3
v_call: TRBV28
d_call: TRBD2
cdr3_aa: CASTLAGGVDTQYF
cdr3_nt: TGTGCCAGCACCCTAGCGGGAGGGGTAGATACGCAGTATTTT

clone_size: .
j_call: TRBJ2-2
v_call: TRBV6-2/TRBV6-3
d_call: .
cdr3_aa: CASSRRRSANTGELFF
cdr3_nt: TGTGCCAGCAGCCGCCGACGGAGTGCGAACACCGGGGAGCTGTTTTTT

clone_size: .
j_call: TRBJ1-2
v_call: TRBV14
d_call: TRBD1
cdr3_aa: CASSLRQGGLNYGYTF
cdr3_nt: TGTGCCAGCAGCCTTCGACAGGGGGGACTCAACTATGGCTACACCTTC

clone_size: .
j_call: TRBJ1-1
v_call: TRBV6-5
d_call: .
cdr3_aa: CASSALGLNTEAFF
cdr3_nt: TGTGCCAGCTCGGCGCTGGGCCTGAACACTGAAGCTTTCTTT

clone_size: .
j_call: TRBJ2-1
v_call: TRBV5-4
d_call: TRBD2
cdr3_aa: CASSLSGLAHEQFF
cdr3_nt: TGTGCCAGCAGCCTCTCGGGACTAGCCCATGAGCAGTTCTTC

clone_size: .
j_call: TRBJ2-7
v_call: TRBV5-1
d_call: TRBD2
cdr3_aa: CASSFTAGVTYEQYF
cdr3_nt: TGCGCCAGCAGCTTCACAGCGGGGGTAACCTACGAGCAGTACTTC

clone_size: .
j_call: TRBJ1-4
v_call: TRBV14
d_call: .
cdr3_aa: CASSENLSEKLFF
cdr3_nt: TGTGCCAGCAGCGAGAACCTTAGCGAAAAACTGTTTTTT

clone_size: few
j_call: TRBJ2-3
v_call: TRBV11-2
d_call: TRBD2
cdr3_aa: CASSLETSGLTDTQYF
cdr3_nt: TGTGCCAGCAGCTTAGAGACTAGCGGGCTCACAGATACGCAGTATTTT

clone_size: once
j_call: TRBJ1-5
v_call: TRBV3-1/TRBV3-2
d_call: .
cdr3_aa: CASSHVFGGLQPQHF
cdr3_nt: TGTGCCAGCAGCCATGTATTCGGGGGTTTACAGCCCCAGCATTTT

clone_size: .
j_call: TRBJ1-3
v_call: TRBV6-5
d_call: .
cdr3_aa: CASSYSTGSGNTIYF
cdr3_nt: TGTGCCAGCAGTTACTCGACAGGCTCTGGAAACACCATATATTTT

clone_size: .
j_call: TRBJ2-1
v_call: TRBV27
d_call: TRBD2
cdr3_aa: CASSLWTSGRVYNEQFF
cdr3_nt: TGTGCCAGCAGTCTATGGACTAGCGGGAGGGTCTACAATGAGCAGTTCTTC

clone_size: .
j_call: TRBJ2-5
v_call: TRBV11-3
d_call: .
cdr3_aa: CASSLEGRGQETQYF
cdr3_nt: TGTGCCAGCAGCTTAGAAGGACGGGGCCAAGAGACCCAGTACTTC

clone_size: .
j_call: TRBJ1-4
v_call: TRBV7-2
d_call: TRBD1
cdr3_aa: CASTETGQGSEKLFF
cdr3_nt: TGTGCCAGCACCGAAACGGGACAGGGGAGTGAAAAACTGTTTTTT

clone_size: .
j_call: TRBJ1-2
v_call: TRBV7-9
d_call: .
cdr3_aa: CASSPSGAQGYGYTF
cdr3_nt: TGTGCCAGCAGTCCCTCAGGGGCGCAGGGCTATGGCTACACCTTC

clone_size: .
j_call: TRBJ1-1
v_call: TRBV7-6
d_call: TRBD1
cdr3_aa: CASSLRTGAGNTEAFF
cdr3_nt: TGTGCCAGCAGCTTACGGACAGGGGCGGGGAACACTGAAGCTTTCTTT

clone_size: .
j_call: TRBJ2-2
v_call: TRBV2
d_call: .
cdr3_aa: CASQGNTGELFF
cdr3_nt: TGTGCCAGCCAGGGAAACACCGGGGAGCTGTTTTTT

clone_size: .
j_call: TRBJ1-6
v_call: TRBV2
d_call: .
cdr3_aa: CASTSDTSYNSPLHF
cdr3_nt: TGTGCCAGCACCTCGGACACGAGCTATAATTCACCCCTCCACTTT

clone_size: .
j_call: TRBJ1-3
v_call: TRBV28
d_call: .
cdr3_aa: CASQGNTIYF
cdr3_nt: TGTGCCAGTCAGGGAAACACCATATATTTT

clone_size: once
j_call: TRBJ2-6
v_call: TRBV29-1
d_call: TRBD1
cdr3_aa: CSVRGQGASGANVLTF
cdr3_nt: TGCAGCGTTCGTGGACAGGGGGCGAGCGGGGCCAACGTCCTGACTTTC